The 8 T cell receptor beta chains reported below all come from one sample, sequenced in a study of blood T cell repertoires in COVID-19. TCRdb keeps only in-frame clones here, not all; method: immunoSEQ multiplex PCR. The sample shows 250,000 to 300,000 clones, 85% to 90% of them seen only once. Sequences were obtained from peripheral blood. Receptors originate from a woman aged 40 to 50 with acute or convalescent COVID-19.

The chain employs TRBV10-1 and TRBJ2-5; tentatively, D is TRBD2 (6 bases). The CDR3 runs to 15 residues. V gave up 6 bases and J gave up 7 bases, with 21 bases separating them. Germline loops: CDR1 WNHNN, CDR2 SYGVQD (reference sequence). CDR3 residues: CASSPEAAGYGTQYF. The CDR3 DNA is TGCGCCAGCAGCCCGGAGGCAGCGGGTTACGGGACCCAGTACTTC.

The chain couples TRBV5-5 to TRBJ1-4, with 10 nucleotides matching TRBD1. Losses at the gene ends were 6 bases for V and 8 bases for J; bases not matched to a gene: 7. The CDR3 contains 14 residues. CDR1 and CDR2 (germline): SGHKS, YYEKEE (reference sequence). CDR3 protein: CASTLGQGLEKLFF. For the CDR3, the DNA is TGTGCCAGCACCCTGGGACAGGGGCTGGAAAAACTGTTTTTT.

This clone was observed a few times. The CDR3, as DNA: TGTGCCAGCAGCTGCGGCCCAGGGGGCGCGCATTCACCCCTCCACTTT. Protein sequence: CASSCGPGGAHSPLHF. The rearrangement joins TRBV7-9 to TRBJ1-6, with TRBD1 identical over 8 bases. Germline CDR1 is SEHNR and CDR2 is FQNEAQ (reference sequence). The V gene end was trimmed by 4 bases and the J gene end by 8 bases; junction bases not matched to a gene: 10. The CDR3 is 16 amino acids. The entire variable domain, with the rest obtained from reference TRBV7-9 and TRBJ1-6, is as follows: DTGVSQNPRHKITKRGQNVTFRCDPISEHNRLYWYRQTLGQGPEFLTYFQNEAQLEKSRLLSDRFSAERPKGSFSTLEIQRTEQGDSAMYLCASSCGPGGAHSPLHFGNGTRLTVT.

The chain links TRBV2 to TRBJ1-1; 7 bases map to TRBD1. Unmatched junction bases numbered 7, after V lost 7 bases and J lost 5 bases. CDR1 and CDR2 from the germline V gene are SNHLY and FYNNEI. This CDR3 has 13 residues. The CDR3: CASTEGARTEAFF. In DNA form, the CDR3 reads TGTGCCAGCACGGAGGGGGCAAGGACTGAAGCTTTCTTT.

The chain couples TRBV7-9 to TRBJ1-2; tentatively, D is TRBD1 (5 bases). CDR1 and CDR2 (germline): SEHNR, FQNEAQ (reference sequence). The length of the CDR3 is 16 residues. Trimming took 4 bases from V and 4 from J, leaving 19 bases between them. CDR3 in amino acids: CASSYRGKGPCYGYTF. CDR3 nucleotide sequence: TGTGCCAGCAGCTATCGTGGTAAGGGGCCCTGCTATGGCTACACCTTC.

The chain is built from TRBV28 and TRBJ1-2; 7 bases line up with TRBD1. The CDR3 is made up of 14 amino acids. Germline-derived CDR1 and CDR2 are MDHEN and SYDVKM. V shed 1 base, J shed 6 bases, and the junction held 5 bases outside the gene matches. CDR3 sequence (DNA): TGTGCCAGCAGTTTATTTGCCAGGGGGGATGGCTACACCTTC. Its translation is CASSLFARGDGYTF.

The genes are TRBV6-5 and TRBJ1-1, with D possibly being TRBD1 (5 bases). The length of the CDR3 is 13 residues. Trimming removed 7 bases from V and 5 bases from J, with 14 bases in between. Germline V gene data show CDR1 as MNHEY and CDR2 as SVGAGI. The CDR3 region has the DNA TGTGCCAGCAATAATAGGGGTCGGACTGAAGCTTTCTTT. It specifies CASNNRGRTEAFF.

This sequence joins TRBV29-1 and TRBJ1-2, with a tentative D call TRBD1 (5 bases). Per the germline V gene, CDR1 is SQVTM and CDR2 is ANQGSEA. This CDR3 is 13 amino acids long. Trimming removed 7 bases from V and 2 bases from J, with 14 bases in between. In nucleotides, the CDR3 is TGCAGCGCTTTAACAGGTGCCAACTATGGCTACACCTTC. Translating gives CSALTGANYGYTF.